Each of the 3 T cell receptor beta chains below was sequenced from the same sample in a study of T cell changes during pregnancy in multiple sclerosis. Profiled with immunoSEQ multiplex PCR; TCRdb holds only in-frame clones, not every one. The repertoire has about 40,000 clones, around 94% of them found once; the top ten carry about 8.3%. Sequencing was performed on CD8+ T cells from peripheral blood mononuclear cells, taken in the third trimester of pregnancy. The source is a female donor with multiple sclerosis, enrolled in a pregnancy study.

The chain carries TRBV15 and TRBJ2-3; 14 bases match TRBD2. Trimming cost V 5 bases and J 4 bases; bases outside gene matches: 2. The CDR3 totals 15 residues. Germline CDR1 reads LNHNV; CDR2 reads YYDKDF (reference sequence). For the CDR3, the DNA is TGTGCCACCAGCTCGACTAGCGGGGGGGCAGATACGCAGTATTTT. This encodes CATSSTSGGADTQYF.

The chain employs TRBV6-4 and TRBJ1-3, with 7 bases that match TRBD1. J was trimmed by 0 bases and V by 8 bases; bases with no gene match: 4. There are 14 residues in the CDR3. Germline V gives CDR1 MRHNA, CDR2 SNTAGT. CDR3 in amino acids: CASLTGVSGNTIYF. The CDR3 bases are TGTGCCAGCCTAACAGGGGTCTCTGGAAACACCATATATTTT.

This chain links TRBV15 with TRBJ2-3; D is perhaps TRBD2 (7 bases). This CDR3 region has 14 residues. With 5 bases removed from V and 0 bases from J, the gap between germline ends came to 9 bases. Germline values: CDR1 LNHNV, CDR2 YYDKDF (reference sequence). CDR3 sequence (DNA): TGTGCCACCAGCCGGGGGGCGAGCACAGATACGCAGTATTTT. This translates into CATSRGASTDTQYF.